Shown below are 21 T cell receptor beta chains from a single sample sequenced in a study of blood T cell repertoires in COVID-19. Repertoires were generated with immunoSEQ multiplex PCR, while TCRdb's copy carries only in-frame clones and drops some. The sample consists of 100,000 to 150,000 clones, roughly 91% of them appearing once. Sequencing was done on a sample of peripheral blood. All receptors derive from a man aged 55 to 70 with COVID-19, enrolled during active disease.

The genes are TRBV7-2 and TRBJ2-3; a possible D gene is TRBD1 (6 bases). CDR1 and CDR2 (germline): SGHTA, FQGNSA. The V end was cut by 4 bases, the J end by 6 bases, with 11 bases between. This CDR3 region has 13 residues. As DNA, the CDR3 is TGTGCCAGCAGCTACGGACAGAAGGATACGCAGTATTTT. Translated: CASSYGQKDTQYF.

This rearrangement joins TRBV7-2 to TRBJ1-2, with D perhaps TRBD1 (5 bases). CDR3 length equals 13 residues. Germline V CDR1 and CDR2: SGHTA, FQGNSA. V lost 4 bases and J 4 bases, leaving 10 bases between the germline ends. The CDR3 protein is CASSSRRGYGYTF. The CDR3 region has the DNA TGTGCCAGCAGCTCCCGGAGGGGCTATGGCTACACCTTC.

The CDR3 nucleotides read TGTGCCAGCAGTGAAGGGTTAGCGGGGGGGTATGAGCAGTTCTTC. As protein: CASSEGLAGGYEQFF. V is TRBV2 and J is TRBJ2-1; 11 bases match TRBD2. This CDR3 region has 15 residues. V lost 1 base to trimming and J lost 8 bases; unmatched junction nucleotides: 4. Germline CDR1 SNHLY, CDR2 FYNNEI.

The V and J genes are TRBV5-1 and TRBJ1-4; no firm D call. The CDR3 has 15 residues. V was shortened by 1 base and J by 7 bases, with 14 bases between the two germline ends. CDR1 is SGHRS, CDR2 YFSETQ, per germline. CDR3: CASSLRSAGGEKLFF. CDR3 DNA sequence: TGCGCCAGCAGCTTGAGGTCCGCAGGAGGTGAAAAACTGTTTTTT. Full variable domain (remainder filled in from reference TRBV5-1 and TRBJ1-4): KAGVTQTPRYLIKTRGQQVTLSCSPISGHRSVSWYQQTPGQGLQFLFEYFSETQRNKGNFPGRFSGRQFSNSRSEMNVSTLELGDSALYLCASSLRSAGGEKLFFGSGTQLSVL.

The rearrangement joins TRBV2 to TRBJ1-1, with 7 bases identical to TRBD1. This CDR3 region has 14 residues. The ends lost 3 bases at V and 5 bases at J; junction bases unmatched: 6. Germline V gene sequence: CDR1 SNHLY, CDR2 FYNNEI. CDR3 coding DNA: TGTGCCAGCAGTGACTCCAGGGGGAGGACTGAAGCTTTCTTT. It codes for CASSDSRGRTEAFF.

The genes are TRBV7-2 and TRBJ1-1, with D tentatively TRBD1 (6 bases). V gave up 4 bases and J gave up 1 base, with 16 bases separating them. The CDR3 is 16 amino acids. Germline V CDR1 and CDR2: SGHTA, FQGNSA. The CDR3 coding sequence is TGTGCCAGCAGCTACGGGGGGCGGTATGGGAACACTGAAGCTTTCTTT. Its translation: CASSYGGRYGNTEAFF.

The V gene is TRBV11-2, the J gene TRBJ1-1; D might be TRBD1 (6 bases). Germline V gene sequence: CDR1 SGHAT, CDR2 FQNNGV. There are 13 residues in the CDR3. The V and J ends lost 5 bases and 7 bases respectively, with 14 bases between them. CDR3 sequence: CASSATRGGEAFF. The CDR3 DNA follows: TGTGCCAGCAGCGCCACGAGGGGGGGTGAAGCTTTCTTT. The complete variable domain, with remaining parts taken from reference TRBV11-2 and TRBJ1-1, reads EAGVAQSPRYKIIEKRQSVAFWCNPISGHATLYWYQQILGQGPKLLIQFQNNGVVDDSQLPKDRFSAERLKGVDSTLKIQPAKLEDSAVYLCASSATRGGEAFFGQGTRLTVV.

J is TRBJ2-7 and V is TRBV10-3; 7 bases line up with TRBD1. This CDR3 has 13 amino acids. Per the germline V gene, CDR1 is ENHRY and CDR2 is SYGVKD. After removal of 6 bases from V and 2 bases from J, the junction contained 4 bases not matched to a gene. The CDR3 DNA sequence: TGTGCCATCAGGGGGACAGATACCTACGAGCAGTACTTC. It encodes CAIRGTDTYEQYF.

The CDR3 here is CASRDDTGGTDTQYF. The CDR3 DNA reads as TGTGCCAGCAGGGACGACACAGGGGGCACAGATACGCAGTATTTT. V is TRBV6-5 and J is TRBJ2-3; 7 positions match TRBD1. In germline, CDR1 is MNHEY, CDR2 SVGAGI. The V segment lost 6 bases and the J segment 1 base; nucleotides outside the gene matches: 7. CDR3 length: 15 amino acids.

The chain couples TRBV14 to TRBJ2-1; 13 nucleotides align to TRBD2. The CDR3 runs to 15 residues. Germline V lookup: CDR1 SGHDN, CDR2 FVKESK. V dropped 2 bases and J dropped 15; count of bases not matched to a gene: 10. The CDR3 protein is CASSQTAGTSGATFF. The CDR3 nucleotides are TGTGCCAGCAGCCAAACGGCCGGGACTAGCGGGGCCACGTTCTTC.

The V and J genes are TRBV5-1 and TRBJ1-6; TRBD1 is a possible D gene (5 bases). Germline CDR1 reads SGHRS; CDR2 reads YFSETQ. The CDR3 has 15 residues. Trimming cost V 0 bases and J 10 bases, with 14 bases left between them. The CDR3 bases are TGCGCCAGCAGCTTGGCCATGGCAGGGAACTCACCCCTCCACTTT. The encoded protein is CASSLAMAGNSPLHF.

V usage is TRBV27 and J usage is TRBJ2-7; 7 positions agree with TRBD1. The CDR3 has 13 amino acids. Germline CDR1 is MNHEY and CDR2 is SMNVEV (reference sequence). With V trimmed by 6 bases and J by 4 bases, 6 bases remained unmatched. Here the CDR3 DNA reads TGTGCCAGCAGAAAGGGGGCAGGTTACGAGCAGTACTTC. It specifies CASRKGAGYEQYF.

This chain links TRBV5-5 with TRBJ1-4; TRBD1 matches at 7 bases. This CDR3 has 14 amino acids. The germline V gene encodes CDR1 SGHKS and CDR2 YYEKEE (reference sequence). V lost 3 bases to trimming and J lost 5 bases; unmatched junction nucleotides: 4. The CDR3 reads CASSSGQINEKLFF. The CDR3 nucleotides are TGTGCCAGCAGCTCGGGACAGATAAATGAAAAACTGTTTTTT.

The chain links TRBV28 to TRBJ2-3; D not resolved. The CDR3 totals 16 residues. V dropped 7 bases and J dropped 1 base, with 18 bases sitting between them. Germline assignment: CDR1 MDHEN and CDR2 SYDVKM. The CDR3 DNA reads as TGTGCCAGCACCGAGGATAGCCCCGGCGGCACAGATACGCAGTATTTT. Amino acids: CASTEDSPGGTDTQYF.

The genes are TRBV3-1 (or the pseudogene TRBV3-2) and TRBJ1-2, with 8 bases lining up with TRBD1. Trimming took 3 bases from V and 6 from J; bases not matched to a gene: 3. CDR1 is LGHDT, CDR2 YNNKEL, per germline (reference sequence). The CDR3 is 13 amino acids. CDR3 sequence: CASSQIQGDGYTF. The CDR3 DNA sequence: TGTGCCAGCAGCCAGATACAGGGGGATGGCTACACCTTC.

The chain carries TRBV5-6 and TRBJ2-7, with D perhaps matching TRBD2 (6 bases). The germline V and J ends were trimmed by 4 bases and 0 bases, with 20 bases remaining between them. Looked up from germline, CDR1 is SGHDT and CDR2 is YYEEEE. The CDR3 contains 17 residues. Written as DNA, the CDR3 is TGTGCCAGCAGCCCACCTCGGGGGATCACAAGCTCCTACGAGCAGTACTTC. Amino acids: CASSPPRGITSSYEQYF.

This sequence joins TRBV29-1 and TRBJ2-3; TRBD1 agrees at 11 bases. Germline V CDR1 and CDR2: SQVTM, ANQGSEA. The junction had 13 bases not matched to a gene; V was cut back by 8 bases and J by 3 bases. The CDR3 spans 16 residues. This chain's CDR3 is CSSTGTGGPLTDTQYF. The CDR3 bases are TGCAGCTCGACCGGGACAGGGGGTCCATTGACAGATACGCAGTATTTT.

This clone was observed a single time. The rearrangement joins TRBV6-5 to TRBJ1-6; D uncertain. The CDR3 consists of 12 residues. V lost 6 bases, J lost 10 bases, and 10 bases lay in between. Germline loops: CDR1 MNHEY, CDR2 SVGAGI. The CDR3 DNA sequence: TGTGCCAGCAGGGTGGGCGACTCACCCCTCCACTTT. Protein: CASRVGDSPLHF.

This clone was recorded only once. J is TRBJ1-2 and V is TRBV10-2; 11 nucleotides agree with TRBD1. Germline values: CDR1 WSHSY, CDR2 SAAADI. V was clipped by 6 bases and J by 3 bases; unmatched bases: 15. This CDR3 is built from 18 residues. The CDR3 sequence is CASRIISSGTGGYYGYTF. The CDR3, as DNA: TGCGCCAGCAGGATAATCTCTTCCGGGACAGGGGGTTACTATGGCTACACCTTC.

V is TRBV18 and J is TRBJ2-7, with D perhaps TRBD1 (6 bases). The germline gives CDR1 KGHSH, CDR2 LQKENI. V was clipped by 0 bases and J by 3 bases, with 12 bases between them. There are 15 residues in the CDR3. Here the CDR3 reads CASSPPGTGYYEQYF. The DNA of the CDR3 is TGTGCCAGCTCACCACCCGGAACAGGGTACTACGAGCAGTACTTC.

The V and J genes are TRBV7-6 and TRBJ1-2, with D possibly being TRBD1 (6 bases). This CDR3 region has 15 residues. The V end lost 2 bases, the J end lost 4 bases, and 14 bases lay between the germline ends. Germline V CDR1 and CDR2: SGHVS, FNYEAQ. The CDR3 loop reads CASSLNHGGRYGYTF. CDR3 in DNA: TGTGCCAGCAGCTTAAACCATGGGGGCCGCTATGGCTACACCTTC.